This T cell receptor beta chain was profiled in a study of early T cells in non-severe SARS-CoV-2 infection (dated by TCRdb to the early 2020s). Background on the whole study: Because TCR sequencing relied on bulk RNA taken from unsorted whole blood, pairing of alpha and beta chains was not possible.

Library generation was performed with 5' RACE. These reads were obtained on a NextSeq 500. The TCR library protocol attached unique molecular identifiers to individual cDNA molecules to correct for sequencing error and PCR bias. TCR alpha and beta chains were both sequenced, and the abundances of alpha and beta sequences in each sample were closely correlated with each other. For the original study's pipeline: V gene, J gene and CDR3 annotation of TCR sequences was performed with Decombinator V4. TCRs were defined as expanded if a significant change between any two time points was detected under a Poisson model with p below 0.0001. Abundances of TCRs were expressed as counts per million after normalisation to the total number of TCRs sequenced in each sample. TRAV1-2 paired with TRAJ12, TRAJ20 or TRAJ33 defined MAIT TCRs, while TRAV10 paired with TRAJ18 defined iNKT TCRs. VDJdb, accessed 1 November 2021, was searched for CMV, EBV and SARS-CoV-2 annotated TCRs, with TCRs annotated for multiple antigens excluded. TCRdb handled the public reads itself, with Q25 trimming in fastp and clone calling in MiXCR, and kept productive beta chains. Every CDR3 protein is listed once, alongside the most common genes and DNA of its rows. TCRdb's processing, not the authors', yielded these V and J calls. The sample includes just under 65,000 distinct CDR3 sequences, with approximately 9.2% observed a single time. The ten most abundant clones make up 10% to 15% of the sample.

The CDR3, from cysteine to phenylalanine, totals 14 residues. The sequence is cut down to CDR3 DNA, 42 bases in frame from base 1. V is cut by 2 bases and J by 2 bases, and the space between the germline ends is 7 bases. For CDR1 and CDR2, the germline V gene lists SGHTA and FQGNSA. The study was a case-control design nested within a healthcare worker cohort in London, UK, with weekly nasopharyngeal swab PCR tests and blood sampling. Between 23 and 31 March 2020, the week of the UK lockdown, healthcare workers were enrolled and then followed up weekly for as long as 16 weeks. General study outcomes and caveats: VDJdb matching was skewed toward anti-spike CD8 responses and likely underestimated virus-specific expansions by missing private and CD4 specificities.

In this sample, this clonotype turned up a few times. Its cognate antigen has yet to be identified. No clone much larger than this one lies a single base away; base qualities are absent. Rearrangement joined TRBV7-2 to TRBJ2-1; the best D guess is TRBD2, with 5 bases matching. The sequences come from whole blood, collected at baseline. The TCR was taken from an adult who was a healthcare worker with PCR-confirmed SARS-CoV-2 infection or an uninfected control (not recorded which). The sequenced DNA is TGTGCCAGCAGCTTAAGCGGAACCTACAATGAGCAGTTCTTC. This codes for CASSLSGTYNEQFF.